Listed below are T cell receptor beta chains from one sample, sequenced in a study of shared clonotypes between healthy human individuals. TCRdb's table, derived via immunoSEQ multiplex PCR, lists solely in-frame clones and lacks some. The table shows around 300,000 clones, with around nine tenths occurring only once. Input material: memory CD8+ T cells sorted from blood. Receptor source: a man younger than 35 in good health. The conserved cysteine and the conserved F or W are not part of the CDR3 here. The order of the fields is V gene, CDR3 protein.

V: TRBV7-2; CDR3: ASSLGGDPSYEQY
V: TRBV4-3; CDR3: ASSQVFSGISTDTQY
V: TRBV6-1; CDR3: ASSGRAWVEETQY
V: TRBV5-6; CDR3: ASSLWTSGIGDTQY
V: TRBV5-8; CDR3: ASSLEGNEDTEAF
V: TRBV11-1; CDR3: ASSLAGATYEQY
V: TRBV9; CDR3: ASSVGVNYGYT
V: TRBV27; CDR3: ASSPTSGIAEQY
V: TRBV6-6; CDR3: ASSYSYGGEVYGYT
V: TRBV9; CDR3: ASSVDEGEGYEQY
V: TRBV16; CDR3: ASSLETPHTGELF
V: TRBV4-2; CDR3: ASSQPGLGYNEQF
V: TRBV6-6; CDR3: ASSYSIWRDEETQY
V: TRBV5-1; CDR3: ASSFQMTYEQY
V: TRBV5-1; CDR3: ASSLDGVYAEQY
V: TRBV7-9; CDR3: ASSLATTNNYGYT
V: TRBV27; CDR3: ASSLSPGSSYNEQF
V: TRBV6-5; CDR3: ASSYSRGLEQY
V: TRBV4-3; CDR3: ASSQRPQPGQGANEQF
V: TRBV7-2; CDR3: ASSLMTGQPEAF
V: TRBV27; CDR3: ASSFMGGGQSSPLH
V: TRBV9; CDR3: ASSSSWAGEQY
V: TRBV6-5; CDR3: ASSYPSMETQY
V: TRBV4-1; CDR3: ASSQDSLVYEQY
V: TRBV10-2; CDR3: ASILGSARGNTDTQY
V: TRBV6-5; CDR3: ASSMGGPTVDTQY